These 14 T cell receptor beta chains share one sample of origin, sequenced in a study of identical twins. TCRdb recomputed calls from the 5' RACE reads with MiXCR, one row per CDR3 protein. The profile shows 350,000 to 450,000 distinct CDR3 sequences, around a sixth of them singletons. The sample taken for sequencing was naive T cells sorted from blood. These receptors all come from a man aged 50-59 years in good health.

In its sample, this clonotype was seen many times. The V call is TRBV28, the J call TRBJ2-7; D is ambiguous. CDR3 size: 11 residues. Per germline, CDR1 MDHEN and CDR2 SYDVKM. The ends were cut back, 6 bases at V and 6 bases at J, with 9 bases in the middle. CDR3 nucleotides: TGTGCCAGCAGCCTTAGTGGCGAGCAGTACTTC. Protein sequence: CASSLSGEQYF.

V gene TRBV10-3 combines with J gene TRBJ2-5; no firm D call. CDR3 length: 11 amino acids. The germline V gene encodes CDR1 ENHRY and CDR2 SYGVKD. V was trimmed by 4 bases and J by 4 bases, leaving 4 bases between them. The CDR3 DNA is TGTGCCATCAGTGTAACAGAGACCCAGTACTTC. This codes for CAISVTETQYF.

This clonotype was recorded at least ten times. The chain joins TRBV28 to TRBJ2-5, with TRBD1 matching 9 bases. Trimming cost V 8 bases and J 3 bases; bases outside gene matches: 7. Per the germline V gene, CDR1 is MDHEN and CDR2 is SYDVKM. The CDR3 loop spans 14 amino acids. The CDR3 loop reads CASRLTGGKETQYF. CDR3 coding DNA: TGTGCCAGCCGCTTGACAGGGGGGAAAGAGACCCAGTACTTC.

In its sample, this clonotype was seen a few times. The V and J genes are TRBV7-3 and TRBJ2-3; 7 bases are shared with TRBD2. The CDR3 covers 15 residues. J gave up 2 bases and V 5 bases, and 7 bases lay outside the gene matches. CDR1 and CDR2 (germline): SGHTA, FQGTGA. This CDR3 reads CASSVLADPTDTQYF. In nucleotides, the CDR3 is TGTGCCAGCAGCGTCCTAGCGGACCCCACAGATACGCAGTATTTT.

This clonotype was observed at least ten times. CDR3 protein: CASSALGVSAAPNEQFF. DNA for the CDR3: TGTGCCAGCAGCGCCCTGGGTGTTAGCGCGGCTCCCAATGAGCAGTTCTTC. The chain employs TRBV4-2 and TRBJ2-1; tentative D call: TRBD2 (5 bases). V lost 5 bases to trimming and J lost 6 bases, with 23 bases between them. The CDR3 has 17 amino acids. Germline CDR1 reads LGHNA; CDR2 reads YNFKEQ.

About this clonotype itself: A much larger clone lies one base from this, so it may be a read error. The V gene is TRBV4-2, the J gene TRBJ2-1; 7 bases line up with TRBD2. CDR1 is LGHNA and CDR2 is YNFKEQ in the germline V gene. The CDR3 extends over 17 amino acids. CDR3 loop: CARSQTNYGGRGNEQFF. CDR3 nucleotide sequence: TGTGCCAGAAGCCAGACAAACTATGGCGGGAGAGGGAATGAGCAGTTCTTC.

This clonotype showed up many times. The chain links TRBV12-3 or TRBV12-4 to TRBJ1-5, with TRBD1 matching 9 bases. The V and J ends lost 6 bases and 7 bases, in that order; junction bases with no gene match: 13. The CDR3 sequence is 16 residues long. CDR3 in DNA: TGTGCCAGCAGGCTCCAATCGGGACAGGGAGGGCAGCCCCAGCATTTT. Its translation is CASRLQSGQGGQPQHF.

This clonotype has only a few counts. This CDR3 is CAIKRLAQETQYF. The CDR3 DNA is TGTGCCATCAAGCGACTAGCCCAAGAGACCCAGTACTTC. The J gene is TRBJ2-5, the V gene TRBV10-3; 7 positions agree with TRBD2. The CDR3 has 13 residues. CDR1 ENHRY and CDR2 SYGVKD come from the germline V gene. V shed 7 bases and J 1 base; nucleotides not matched to a gene: 3.

This chain links TRBV10-3 with TRBJ1-5; D call uncertain. The CDR3 runs to 10 residues. V gave up 10 bases and J gave up 11 bases, with 12 bases separating them. Germline V gives CDR1 ENHRY, CDR2 SYGVKD. The CDR3 spells CATRPRTQHF. In nucleotides, the CDR3 is TGTGCCACCAGGCCTAGGACCCAGCATTTT.

This clonotype has more than one count but fewer than ten. The J gene is TRBJ2-4, the V gene TRBV7-2, with TRBD1 matching 8 bases. CDR1 is SGHTA, CDR2 FQGNSA, per germline. The CDR3 has 16 amino acids. Trimming removed 1 base from V and 7 bases from J; junction bases left unmatched: 9. The CDR3, as DNA: TGTGCCAGCAGCTTAGGCCCAGGGGGCAAGATTAACATTCAGTACTTC. This gives the protein CASSLGPGGKINIQYF.

This clonotype was counted ten times or more. This chain joins TRBV4-3 and TRBJ2-7, with D hard to call. V lost 1 base to trimming and J lost 1 base, with 11 bases between them. CDR3 size: 15 residues. Per the germline V gene, CDR1 is LGHNA and CDR2 is YSLEER. CDR3 bases: TGCGCCAGCAGCCAAGGCACCAGGTTTTCCTACGAGCAGTACTTC. Translated, it gives CASSQGTRFSYEQYF.

The rearrangement uses TRBV12-3 or TRBV12-4 and TRBJ2-2; 7 nucleotides align to TRBD1. V lost 3 bases to trimming and J lost 2 bases; unmatched junction nucleotides: 9. There are 17 residues in the CDR3. The CDR3 here is CASSFYGRTGNTGELFF. CDR3 coding DNA: TGTGCCAGCAGTTTTTATGGTAGGACAGGAAACACCGGGGAGCTGTTTTTT.

There are many counts of this clonotype. Here the CDR3 DNA reads TGTGCCAGCACCCAACAAACCGGGACAGGGCGAACAGATACGCAGTATTTT. Residues: CASTQQTGTGRTDTQYF. V and J are TRBV7-2 and TRBJ2-3; 9 bases fit TRBD1. J was trimmed by 3 bases and V by 7 bases; bases with no gene match: 14. This CDR3 is 17 amino acids long. Germline assignment: CDR1 SGHTA and CDR2 FQGNSA.

This clonotype was seen only a few times. The V and J genes are TRBV5-1 and TRBJ1-4; no reliable D call. Trimming left V 0 bases short and J 8 bases short, with 11 bases between. The germline V gene has CDR1 SGHRS and CDR2 YFSETQ. This CDR3 contains 14 residues. The CDR3 DNA is TGCGCCAGCAGCTTGGACAGCCTGGGGGAAAAACTGTTTTTT. This encodes CASSLDSLGEKLFF.